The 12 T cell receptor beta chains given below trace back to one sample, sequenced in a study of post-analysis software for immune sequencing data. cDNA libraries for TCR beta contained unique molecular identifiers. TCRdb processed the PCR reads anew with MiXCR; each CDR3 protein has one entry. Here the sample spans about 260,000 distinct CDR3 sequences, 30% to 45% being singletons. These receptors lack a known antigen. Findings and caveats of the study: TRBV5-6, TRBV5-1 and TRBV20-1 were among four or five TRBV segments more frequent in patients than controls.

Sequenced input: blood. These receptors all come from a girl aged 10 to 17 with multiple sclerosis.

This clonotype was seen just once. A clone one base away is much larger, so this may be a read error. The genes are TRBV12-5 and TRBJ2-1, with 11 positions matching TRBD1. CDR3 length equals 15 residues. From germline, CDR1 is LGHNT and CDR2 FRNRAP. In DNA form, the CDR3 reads TGTGCTAGTGGTTTGGAGGGACAGGGGGGCCATGAGCGGTTCTTC. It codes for CASGLEGQGGHERFF.

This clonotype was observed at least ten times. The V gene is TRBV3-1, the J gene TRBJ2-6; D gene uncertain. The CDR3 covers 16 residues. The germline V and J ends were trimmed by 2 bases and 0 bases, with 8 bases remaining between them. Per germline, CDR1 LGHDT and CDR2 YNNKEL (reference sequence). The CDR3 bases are TGTGCCAGCAGCCAAAGCACCCGCTCTGGGGCCAACGTCCTGACTTTC. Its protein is CASSQSTRSGANVLTF.

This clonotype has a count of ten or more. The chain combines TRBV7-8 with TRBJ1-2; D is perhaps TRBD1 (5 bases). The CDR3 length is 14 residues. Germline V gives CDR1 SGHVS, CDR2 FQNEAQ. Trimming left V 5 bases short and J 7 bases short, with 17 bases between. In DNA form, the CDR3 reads TGTGCCAGCAGCCGGGACGGAGGTCGGGCTGGCTACACCTTC. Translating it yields CASSRDGGRAGYTF. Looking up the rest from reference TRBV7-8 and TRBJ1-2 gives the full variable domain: GAGVSQSPRYKVAKRGQDVALRCDPISGHVSLFWYQQALGQGPEFLTYFQNEAQLDKSGLPSDRFFAERPEGSVSTLKIQRTQQEDSAVYLCASSRDGGRAGYTFGSGTRLTVV.

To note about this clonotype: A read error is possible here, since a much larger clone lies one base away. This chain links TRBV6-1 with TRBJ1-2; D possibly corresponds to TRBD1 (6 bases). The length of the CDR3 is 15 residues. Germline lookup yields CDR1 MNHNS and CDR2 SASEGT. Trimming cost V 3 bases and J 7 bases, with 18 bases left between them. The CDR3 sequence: CASSELQTGGCGYTF. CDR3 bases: TGTGCCAGCAGTGAGCTTCAGACAGGCGGCTGTGGCTACACCTTC.

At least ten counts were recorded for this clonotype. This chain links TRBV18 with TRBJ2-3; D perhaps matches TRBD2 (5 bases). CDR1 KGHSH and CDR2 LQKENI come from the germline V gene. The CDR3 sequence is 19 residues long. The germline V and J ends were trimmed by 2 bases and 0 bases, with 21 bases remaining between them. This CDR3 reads CASSPYRADAIRSTDTQYF. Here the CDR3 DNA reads TGTGCCAGCTCACCATATAGAGCGGATGCCATCAGAAGCACAGATACGCAGTATTTT.

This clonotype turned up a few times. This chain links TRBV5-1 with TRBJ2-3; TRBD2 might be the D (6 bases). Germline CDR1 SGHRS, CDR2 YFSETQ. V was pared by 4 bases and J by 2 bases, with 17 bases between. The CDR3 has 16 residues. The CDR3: CASSRGGSGYTDTQYF. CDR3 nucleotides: TGCGCCAGCAGCCGGGGTGGTAGCGGATACACAGATACGCAGTATTTT.

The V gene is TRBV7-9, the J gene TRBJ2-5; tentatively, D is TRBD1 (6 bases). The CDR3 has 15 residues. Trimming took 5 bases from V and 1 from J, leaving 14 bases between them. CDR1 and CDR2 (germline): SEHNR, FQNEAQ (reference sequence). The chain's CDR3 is CASSQVRDTQETQYF. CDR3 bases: TGTGCCAGCAGCCAAGTCCGGGACACCCAAGAGACCCAGTACTTC. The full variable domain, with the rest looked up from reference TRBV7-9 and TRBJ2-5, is DTGVSQNPRHKITKRGQNVTFRCDPISEHNRLYWYRQTLGQGPEFLTYFQNEAQLEKSRLLSDRFSAERPKGSFSTLEIQRTEQGDSAMYLCASSQVRDTQETQYFGPGTRLLVL.

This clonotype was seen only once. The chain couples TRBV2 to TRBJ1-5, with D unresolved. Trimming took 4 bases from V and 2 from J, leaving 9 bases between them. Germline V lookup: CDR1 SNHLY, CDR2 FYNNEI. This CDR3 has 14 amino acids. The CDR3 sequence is CASSGEYRNQPQHF. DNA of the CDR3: TGTGCCAGCAGTGGGGAGTATCGCAATCAGCCCCAGCATTTT.

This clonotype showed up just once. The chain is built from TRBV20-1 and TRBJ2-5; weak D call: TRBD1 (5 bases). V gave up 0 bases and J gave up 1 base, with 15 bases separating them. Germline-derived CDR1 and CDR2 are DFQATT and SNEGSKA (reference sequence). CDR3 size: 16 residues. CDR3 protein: CSARDLGAELQETQYF. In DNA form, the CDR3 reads TGCAGTGCTAGAGATTTAGGGGCAGAACTCCAAGAGACCCAGTACTTC.

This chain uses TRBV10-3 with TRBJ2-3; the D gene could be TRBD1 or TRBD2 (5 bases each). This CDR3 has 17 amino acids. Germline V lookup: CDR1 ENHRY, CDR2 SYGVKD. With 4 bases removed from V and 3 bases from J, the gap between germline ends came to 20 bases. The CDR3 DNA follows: TGTGCCATCAGTGTTACGGGGCCTCCTAGCACAACAGATACGCAGTATTTT. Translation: CAISVTGPPSTTDTQYF.

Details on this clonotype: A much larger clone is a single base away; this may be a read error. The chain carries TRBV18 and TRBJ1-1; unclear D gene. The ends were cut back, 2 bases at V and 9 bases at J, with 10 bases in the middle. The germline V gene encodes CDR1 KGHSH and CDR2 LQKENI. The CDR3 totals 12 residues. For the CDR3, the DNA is TGTGCCAGCTCACCAGGATCACCTAAAGCTTTCTTT. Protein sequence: CASSPGSPKAFF.

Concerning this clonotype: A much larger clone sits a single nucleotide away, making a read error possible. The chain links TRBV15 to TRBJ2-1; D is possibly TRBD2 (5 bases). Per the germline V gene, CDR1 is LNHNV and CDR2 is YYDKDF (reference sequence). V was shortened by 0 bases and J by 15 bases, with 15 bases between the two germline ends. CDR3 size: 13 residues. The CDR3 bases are TGTGCCACCAGCAGAGATCTAGCCAGCGGCGTGTTCTTC. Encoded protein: CATSRDLASGVFF.